This is a list of T cell receptor beta chains from one sample in a study of blood T cell repertoires in COVID-19. This table comes from immunoSEQ multiplex PCR, and its TCRdb copy is limited to in-frame clones, with some not included. The table lists approximately 230,000 clones, just over 85% of them singletons, with more than 1.5% in the top ten. Sequences were obtained from PBMCs or T cells enriched from blood (not recorded which). The receptors were sampled from a man between 35 and 55 years old who had recovered from COVID-19. The CDR3 runs from the conserved cysteine through the conserved F or W. The order of the fields is clone size, V gene, D gene, J gene, CDR3 DNA, CDR3 protein. The D gene is left open where the match is weak. Clone size, where shown, is once, few, many, or a class for clones that have expanded.

clone size: -
V gene: TRBV11-2
D gene: TRBD1
J gene: TRBJ2-1
CDR3 DNA: TGTGCCAGCAACAAAGACAGGGGCTCCTACAATGAGCAGTTCTTC
CDR3 protein: CASNKDRGSYNEQFF

clone size: -
V gene: TRBV5-5
D gene: TRBD2
J gene: TRBJ2-5
CDR3 DNA: TGTGCCAGCAGCTTGGACAGCGGGAGGGCCTGGGAGACCCAGTACTTC
CDR3 protein: CASSLDSGRAWETQYF

clone size: -
V gene: TRBV4-2
D gene: TRBD2
J gene: TRBJ2-1
CDR3 DNA: TGTGCCAGCAGCCAAGGGTCGCGGGGGGGCTCCTACAATGAGCAGTTCTTC
CDR3 protein: CASSQGSRGGSYNEQFF

clone size: -
V gene: TRBV28
D gene: -
J gene: TRBJ2-7
CDR3 DNA: TGTGCCAGCAGTCCCCCGAAGGGAGGGGGGCTTTACGAGCAGTACTTC
CDR3 protein: CASSPPKGGGLYEQYF

clone size: few
V gene: TRBV4-1
D gene: TRBD1
J gene: TRBJ1-6
CDR3 DNA: TGCGCCAGCAGTACCTTTCGGGACAGGGGTTCACCCCTCCACTTT
CDR3 protein: CASSTFRDRGSPLHF

clone size: -
V gene: TRBV10-3
D gene: -
J gene: TRBJ1-1
CDR3 DNA: TGTGCCATCAGTGAGTCGAACAGTGTAAACACTGAAGCTTTCTTT
CDR3 protein: CAISESNSVNTEAFF

clone size: -
V gene: TRBV18
D gene: -
J gene: TRBJ2-1
CDR3 DNA: TGTGCCAGCTCACCACCTGGACTTGTATACAATGAGCAGTTCTTC
CDR3 protein: CASSPPGLVYNEQFF

clone size: once
V gene: TRBV18
D gene: -
J gene: TRBJ1-5
CDR3 DNA: TGTGCCAGCTCACCAACTACAGGCGATCAGCCCCAGCATTTT
CDR3 protein: CASSPTTGDQPQHF

clone size: -
V gene: TRBV7-2
D gene: TRBD1
J gene: TRBJ2-2
CDR3 DNA: TGTGCCAGCAGCCTACAGGGGGCCGGGGAGCTGTTTTTT
CDR3 protein: CASSLQGAGELFF

clone size: -
V gene: TRBV5-6
D gene: TRBD1
J gene: TRBJ1-2
CDR3 DNA: TGTGCCAGCAGCTCGCTGAGACAGGGGCCCTCCTCTAACTATGGCTACACCTTC
CDR3 protein: CASSSLRQGPSSNYGYTF

clone size: -
V gene: TRBV5-1
D gene: -
J gene: TRBJ1-4
CDR3 DNA: TGCGCCAGCAGCCCCCTGGACACGAGGGAAAAACTGTTTTTT
CDR3 protein: CASSPLDTREKLFF

clone size: -
V gene: TRBV5-1
D gene: TRBD1
J gene: TRBJ1-2
CDR3 DNA: TGCGCCAGCGATAAGACAGGGGACTATGGCTACACCTTC
CDR3 protein: CASDKTGDYGYTF

clone size: -
V gene: TRBV3-1/TRBV3-2
D gene: -
J gene: TRBJ1-4
CDR3 DNA: TGTGCCAGCAGCCAAGAAGGGGCAACTAATGAAAAACTGTTTTTT
CDR3 protein: CASSQEGATNEKLFF

clone size: -
V gene: TRBV14
D gene: -
J gene: TRBJ2-5
CDR3 DNA: TGTGCCAGCAGCCGCGACGGAGAGGCAGAGACCCAGTACTTC
CDR3 protein: CASSRDGEAETQYF

clone size: -
V gene: TRBV21-1
D gene: -
J gene: TRBJ1-6
CDR3 DNA: TGTGCCAGCAGCCTCGGTAGACTTGATAATTCACCCCTCCACTTT
CDR3 protein: CASSLGRLDNSPLHF

clone size: -
V gene: TRBV27
D gene: TRBD2
J gene: TRBJ2-7
CDR3 DNA: TGTGCCAGCAGTTTTAGCGGGACCTACGAGCAGTACTTC
CDR3 protein: CASSFSGTYEQYF

clone size: -
V gene: TRBV21-1
D gene: -
J gene: TRBJ2-7
CDR3 DNA: TGTGCCAGCTTCTTCGTTCTCTTATCCGGGACAGGAGGGTCCTACGAGCAGTACTTC
CDR3 protein: CASFFVLLSGTGGSYEQYF

clone size: -
V gene: TRBV5-1
D gene: -
J gene: TRBJ2-7
CDR3 DNA: TGCGCCAGCAGCCAAGGGGTCTCCTACGAGCAGTACTTC
CDR3 protein: CASSQGVSYEQYF

clone size: -
V gene: TRBV7-6
D gene: TRBD2
J gene: TRBJ2-1
CDR3 DNA: TGTGCCAGCAGCCAAGGACTAGCGGGAGGGCTATACAATGAGCAGTTCTTC
CDR3 protein: CASSQGLAGGLYNEQFF

clone size: -
V gene: TRBV13
D gene: -
J gene: TRBJ1-2
CDR3 DNA: TGTGCCAGCAGCTTAGGCCAAATAGCCTCCTATGGCTACACCTTC
CDR3 protein: CASSLGQIASYGYTF

clone size: -
V gene: TRBV6-2/TRBV6-3
D gene: TRBD2
J gene: TRBJ2-1
CDR3 DNA: TGTGCCAGCAGTTACTCCCCCGCGATGACTAGCGGGGGGGCGAATGAGCAGTTCTTC
CDR3 protein: CASSYSPAMTSGGANEQFF

clone size: -
V gene: TRBV30
D gene: TRBD1
J gene: TRBJ2-7
CDR3 DNA: TGTGCCTGGAGTCGGACAGGATACTACGAGCAGTACTTC
CDR3 protein: CAWSRTGYYEQYF

clone size: -
V gene: TRBV3-1/TRBV3-2
D gene: TRBD2
J gene: TRBJ2-7
CDR3 DNA: TGTGCCAGCAGCCAGGGCGGGGGAACCTACGAGCAGTACTTC
CDR3 protein: CASSQGGGTYEQYF